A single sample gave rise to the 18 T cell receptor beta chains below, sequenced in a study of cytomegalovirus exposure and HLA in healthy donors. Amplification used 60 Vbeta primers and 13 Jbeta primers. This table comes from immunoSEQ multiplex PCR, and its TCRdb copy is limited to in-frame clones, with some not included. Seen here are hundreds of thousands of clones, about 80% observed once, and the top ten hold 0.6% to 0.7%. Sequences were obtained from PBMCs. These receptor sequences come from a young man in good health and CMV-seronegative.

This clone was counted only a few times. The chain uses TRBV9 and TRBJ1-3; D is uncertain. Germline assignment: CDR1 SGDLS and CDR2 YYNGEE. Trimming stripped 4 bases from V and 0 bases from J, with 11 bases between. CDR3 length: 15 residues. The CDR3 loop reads CASSPGSSSGNTIYF. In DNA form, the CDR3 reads TGTGCCAGCAGCCCCGGTAGCAGCTCTGGAAACACCATATATTTT.

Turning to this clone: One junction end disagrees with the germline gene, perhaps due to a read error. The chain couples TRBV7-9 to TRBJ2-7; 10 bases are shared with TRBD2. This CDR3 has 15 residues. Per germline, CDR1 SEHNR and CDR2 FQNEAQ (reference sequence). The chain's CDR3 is CASSIAGGTSHEQYF. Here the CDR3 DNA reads TGTGCCAGCAGCATAGCGGGAGGTACTTCCCACGAGCAGTACTTC.

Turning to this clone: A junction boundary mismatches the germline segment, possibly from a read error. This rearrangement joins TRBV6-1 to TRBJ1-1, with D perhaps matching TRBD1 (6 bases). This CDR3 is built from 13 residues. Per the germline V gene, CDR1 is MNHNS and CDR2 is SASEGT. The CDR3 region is CASSRDKGETTNF. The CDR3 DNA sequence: TGTGCCAGCAGTCGGGACAAGGGGGAAACAACGAACTTT.

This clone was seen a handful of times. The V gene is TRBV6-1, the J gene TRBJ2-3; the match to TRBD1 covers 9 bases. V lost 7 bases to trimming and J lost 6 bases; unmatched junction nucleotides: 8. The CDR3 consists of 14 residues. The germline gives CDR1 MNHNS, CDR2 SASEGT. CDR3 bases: TGTGCCAGCAACTTGGACAGGGGATCGGATACGCAGTATTTT. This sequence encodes CASNLDRGSDTQYF.

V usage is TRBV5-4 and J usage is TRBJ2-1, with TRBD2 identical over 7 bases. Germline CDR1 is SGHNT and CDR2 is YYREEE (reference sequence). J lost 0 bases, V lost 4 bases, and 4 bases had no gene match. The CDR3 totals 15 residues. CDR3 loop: CASSVGGFSYNEQFF. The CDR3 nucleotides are TGTGCCAGCAGCGTCGGGGGGTTCTCCTACAATGAGCAGTTCTTC.

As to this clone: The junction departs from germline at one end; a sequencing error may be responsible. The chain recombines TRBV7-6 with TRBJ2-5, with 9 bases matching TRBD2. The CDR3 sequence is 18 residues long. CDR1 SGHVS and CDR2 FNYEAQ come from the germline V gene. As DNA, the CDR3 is TGTGCCAGCAGTTTAGTCGCGGGAGGGCCTGACCTTTCTGAGACCCAGTACTTC. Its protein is CASSLVAGGPDLSETQYF. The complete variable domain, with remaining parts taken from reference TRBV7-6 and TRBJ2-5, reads GAGVSQSPRYKVTKRGQDVALRCDPISGHVSLYWYRQALGQGPEFLTYFNYEAQQDKSGLPNDRFSAERPEGSISTLTIQRTEQRDSAMYRCASSLVAGGPDLSETQYFGPGTRLLVL.

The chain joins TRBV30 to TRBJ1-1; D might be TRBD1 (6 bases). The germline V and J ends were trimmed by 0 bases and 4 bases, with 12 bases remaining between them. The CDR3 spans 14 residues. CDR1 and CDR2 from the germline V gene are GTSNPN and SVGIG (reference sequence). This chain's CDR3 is CAWSVTTGPTEAFF. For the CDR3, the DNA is TGTGCCTGGAGTGTTACTACAGGGCCCACTGAAGCTTTCTTT. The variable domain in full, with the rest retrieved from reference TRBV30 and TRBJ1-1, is SQTIHQWPATLVQPVGSPLSLECTVEGTSNPNLYWYRQAAGRGLQLLFYSVGIGQISSEVPQNLSASRPQDRQFILSSKKLLLSDSGFYLCAWSVTTGPTEAFFGQGTRLTVV.

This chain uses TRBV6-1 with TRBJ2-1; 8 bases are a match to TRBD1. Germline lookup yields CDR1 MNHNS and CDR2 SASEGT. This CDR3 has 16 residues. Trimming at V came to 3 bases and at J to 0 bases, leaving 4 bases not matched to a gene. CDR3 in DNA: TGTGCCAGCAGTGACGGGACAGGCAACTCCTACAATGAGCAGTTCTTC. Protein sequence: CASSDGTGNSYNEQFF.

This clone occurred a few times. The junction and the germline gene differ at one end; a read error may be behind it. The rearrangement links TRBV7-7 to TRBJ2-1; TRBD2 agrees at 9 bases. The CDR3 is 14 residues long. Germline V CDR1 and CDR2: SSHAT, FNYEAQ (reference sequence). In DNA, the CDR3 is TGTGCTAGCAGCTCGGGACTAGCAACCAATGAGCAGTTCTTC. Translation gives CASSSGLATNEQFF.

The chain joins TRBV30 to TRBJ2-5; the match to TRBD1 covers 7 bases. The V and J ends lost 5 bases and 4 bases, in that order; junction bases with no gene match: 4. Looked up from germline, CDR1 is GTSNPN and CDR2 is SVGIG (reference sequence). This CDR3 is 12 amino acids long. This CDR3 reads CAWAGQVETQYF. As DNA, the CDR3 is TGTGCCTGGGCTGGACAGGTAGAGACCCAGTACTTC.

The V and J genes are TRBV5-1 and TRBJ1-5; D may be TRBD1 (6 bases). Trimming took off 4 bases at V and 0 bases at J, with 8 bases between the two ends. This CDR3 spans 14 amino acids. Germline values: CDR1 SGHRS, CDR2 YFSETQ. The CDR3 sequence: CASSPGHSNQPQHF. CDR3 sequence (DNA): TGCGCCAGCAGCCCGGGACATAGCAATCAGCCCCAGCATTTT. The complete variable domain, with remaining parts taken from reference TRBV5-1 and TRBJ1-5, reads KAGVTQTPRYLIKTRGQQVTLSCSPISGHRSVSWYQQTPGQGLQFLFEYFSETQRNKGNFPGRFSGRQFSNSRSEMNVSTLELGDSALYLCASSPGHSNQPQHFGDGTRLSIL.

CDR3 sequence reads: CASSPEGQGYGYTF. The CDR3 nucleotides read TGCGCCAGCAGCCCGGAGGGACAGGGATATGGCTACACCTTC. This chain connects TRBV4-1 to TRBJ1-2, with 9 bases that match TRBD1. The CDR3 length is 14 residues. Losses at the gene ends were 4 bases for V and 5 bases for J; bases not matched to a gene: 5. Germline CDR1 reads MGHRA; CDR2 reads YSYEKL.

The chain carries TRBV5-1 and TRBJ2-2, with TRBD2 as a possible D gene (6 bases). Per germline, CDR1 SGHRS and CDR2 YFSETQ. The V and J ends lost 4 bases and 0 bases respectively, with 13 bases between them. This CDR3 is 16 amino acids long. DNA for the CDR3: TGCGCCAGCAGCCCCATAGCGGACACGAACACCGGGGAGCTGTTTTTT. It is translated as CASSPIADTNTGELFF.

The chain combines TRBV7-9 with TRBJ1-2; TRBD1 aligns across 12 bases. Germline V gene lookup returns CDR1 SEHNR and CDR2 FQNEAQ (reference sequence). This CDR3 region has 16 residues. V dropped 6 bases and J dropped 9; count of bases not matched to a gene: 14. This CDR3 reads CASRPKAGTGGLSYTF. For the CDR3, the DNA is TGTGCCAGCAGACCCAAAGCCGGGACAGGGGGCCTGAGCTACACCTTC.

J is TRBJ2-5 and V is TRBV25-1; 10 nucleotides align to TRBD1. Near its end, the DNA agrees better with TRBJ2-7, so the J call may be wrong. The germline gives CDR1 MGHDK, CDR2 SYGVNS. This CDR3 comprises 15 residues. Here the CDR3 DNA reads TGTGCCAGCAGTCCGCGACCCGGGACAGGGGACGAGCAGTACTTC. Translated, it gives CASSPRPGTGDEQYF.

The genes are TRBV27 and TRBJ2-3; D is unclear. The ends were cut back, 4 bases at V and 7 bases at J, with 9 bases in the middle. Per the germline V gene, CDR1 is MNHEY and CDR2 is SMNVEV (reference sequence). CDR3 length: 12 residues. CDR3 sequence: CASSSGLHTQYF. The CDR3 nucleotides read TGTGCCAGCAGTTCCGGGTTACATACGCAGTATTTT.

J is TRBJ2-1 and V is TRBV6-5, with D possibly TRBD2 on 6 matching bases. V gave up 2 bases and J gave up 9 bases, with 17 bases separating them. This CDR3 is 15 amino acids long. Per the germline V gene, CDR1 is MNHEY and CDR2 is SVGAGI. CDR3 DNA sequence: TGTGCCAGCAGTTACCGGGACTCTCCTTATATTGAGCAGTTCTTC. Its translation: CASSYRDSPYIEQFF.

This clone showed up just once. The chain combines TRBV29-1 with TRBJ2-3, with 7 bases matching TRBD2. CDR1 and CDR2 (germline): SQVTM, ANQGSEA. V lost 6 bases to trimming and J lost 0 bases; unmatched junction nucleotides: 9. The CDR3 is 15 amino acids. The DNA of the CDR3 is TGCAGCGTGTCCCGGGAGGCGGGAAGCACAGATACGCAGTATTTT. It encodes CSVSREAGSTDTQYF.